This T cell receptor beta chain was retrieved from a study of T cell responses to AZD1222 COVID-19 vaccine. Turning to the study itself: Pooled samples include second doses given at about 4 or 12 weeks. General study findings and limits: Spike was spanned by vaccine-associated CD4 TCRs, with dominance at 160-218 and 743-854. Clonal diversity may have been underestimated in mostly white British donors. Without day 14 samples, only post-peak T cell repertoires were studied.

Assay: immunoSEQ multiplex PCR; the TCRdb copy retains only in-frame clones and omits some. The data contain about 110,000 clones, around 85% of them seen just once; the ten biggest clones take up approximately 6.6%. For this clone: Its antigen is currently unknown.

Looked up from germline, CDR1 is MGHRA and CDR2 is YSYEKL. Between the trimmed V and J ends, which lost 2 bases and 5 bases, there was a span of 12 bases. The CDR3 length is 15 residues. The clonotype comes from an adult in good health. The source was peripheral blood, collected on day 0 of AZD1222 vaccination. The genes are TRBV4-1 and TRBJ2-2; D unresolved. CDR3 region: CASSQPAKSTGELFF. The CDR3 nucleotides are TGCGCCAGCAGCCAACCCGCCAAATCGACCGGGGAGCTGTTTTTT.